The source of this TCR beta chain is a study of cytomegalovirus exposure and HLA in healthy donors. Study-level points and caveats: According to an earlier analysis, most TCR beta V segments yielded productive rearrangements about 90% or about 30% of the time.

Comment on this clone: Its specificity is unknown. The same CDR3 can be traced to other DNA sequences in this sample.

Germline CDR1 SGHTA, CDR2 FQGNSA. V lost 5 bases, J lost 2 bases, and 5 bases stayed unmatched. The CDR3 extends over 17 amino acids. PCR involved 60 Vbeta and 13 Jbeta primers. Libraries were prepared by immunoSEQ multiplex PCR; TCRdb keeps only in-frame clonotypes and omits some of them. The sample comprises about 160,000 clones, 60% to 85% of which are singletons, and approximately 2.3% rests with the top ten. The chain recombines TRBV7-2 with TRBJ2-4; 14 bases are shared with TRBD2. The sample was PBMCs. The origin of this receptor is a man in his fifties in good health and CMV-seropositive. CDR3 coding DNA: TGTGCCAGCAGCCTGACTAGCGGGGGGGCACCCAAAAACATTCAGTACTTC. It specifies CASSLTSGGAPKNIQYF.